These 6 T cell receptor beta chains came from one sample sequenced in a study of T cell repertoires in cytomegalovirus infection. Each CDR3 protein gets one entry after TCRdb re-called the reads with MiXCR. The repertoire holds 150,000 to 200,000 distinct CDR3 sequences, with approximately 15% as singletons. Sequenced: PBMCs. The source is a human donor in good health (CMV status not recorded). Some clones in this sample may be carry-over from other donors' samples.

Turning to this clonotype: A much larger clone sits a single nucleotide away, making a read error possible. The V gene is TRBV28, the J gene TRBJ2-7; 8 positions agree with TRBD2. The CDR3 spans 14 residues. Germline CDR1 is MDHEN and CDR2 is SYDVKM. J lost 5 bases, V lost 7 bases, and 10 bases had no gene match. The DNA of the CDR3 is TGTGCCAGCAATCCATACGGGGGGGCCCACGAGCAGTACTTC. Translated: CASNPYGGAHEQYF.

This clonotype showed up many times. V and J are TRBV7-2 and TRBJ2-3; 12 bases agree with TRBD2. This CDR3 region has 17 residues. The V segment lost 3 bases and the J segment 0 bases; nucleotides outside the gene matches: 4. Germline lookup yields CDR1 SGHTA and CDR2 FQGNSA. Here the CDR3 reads CASSLFGLAGSTDTQYF. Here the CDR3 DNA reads TGTGCCAGCAGCTTGTTTGGACTAGCGGGAAGCACAGATACGCAGTATTTT.

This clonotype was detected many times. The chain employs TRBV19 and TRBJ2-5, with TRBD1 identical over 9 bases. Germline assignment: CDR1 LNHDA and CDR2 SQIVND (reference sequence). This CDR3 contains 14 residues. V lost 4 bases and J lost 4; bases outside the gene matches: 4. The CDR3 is CASSRDRDRETQYF. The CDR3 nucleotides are TGTGCCAGTAGTAGGGACAGGGACCGAGAGACCCAGTACTTC.

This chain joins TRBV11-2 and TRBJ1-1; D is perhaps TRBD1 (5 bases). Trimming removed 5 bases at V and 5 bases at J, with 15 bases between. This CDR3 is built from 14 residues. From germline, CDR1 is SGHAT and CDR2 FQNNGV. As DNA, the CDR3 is TGTGCCAGCAGCCTCCCCGACAGAGAGACTGAAGCTTTCTTT. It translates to CASSLPDRETEAFF.

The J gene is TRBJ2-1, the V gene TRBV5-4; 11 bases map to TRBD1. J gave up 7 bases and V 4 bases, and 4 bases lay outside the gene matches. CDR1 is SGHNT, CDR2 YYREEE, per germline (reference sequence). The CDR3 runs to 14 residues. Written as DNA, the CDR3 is TGTGCCAGCAGCAACCGGGACAGGGGGAATGAGCAGTTCTTC. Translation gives CASSNRDRGNEQFF.

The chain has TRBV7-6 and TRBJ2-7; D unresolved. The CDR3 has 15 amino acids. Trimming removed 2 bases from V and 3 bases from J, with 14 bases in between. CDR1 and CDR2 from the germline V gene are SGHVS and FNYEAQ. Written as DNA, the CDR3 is TGTGCCAGCAGCTTATCGTCGGCCAACCTCTACGAGCAGTACTTC. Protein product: CASSLSSANLYEQYF.